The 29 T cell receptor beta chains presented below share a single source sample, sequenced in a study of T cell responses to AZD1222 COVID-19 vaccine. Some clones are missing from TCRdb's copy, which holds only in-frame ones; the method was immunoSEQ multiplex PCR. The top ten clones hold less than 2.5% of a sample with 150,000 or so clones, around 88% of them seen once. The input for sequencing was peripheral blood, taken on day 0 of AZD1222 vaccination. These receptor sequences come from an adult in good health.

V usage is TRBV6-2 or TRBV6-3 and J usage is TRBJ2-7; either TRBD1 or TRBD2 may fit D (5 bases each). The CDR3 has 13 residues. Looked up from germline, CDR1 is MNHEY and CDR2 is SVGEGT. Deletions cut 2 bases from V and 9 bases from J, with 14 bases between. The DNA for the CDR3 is TGTGCCAGCAGTTACCCGGGACGGTCCATGCAGTACTTC. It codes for CASSYPGRSMQYF.

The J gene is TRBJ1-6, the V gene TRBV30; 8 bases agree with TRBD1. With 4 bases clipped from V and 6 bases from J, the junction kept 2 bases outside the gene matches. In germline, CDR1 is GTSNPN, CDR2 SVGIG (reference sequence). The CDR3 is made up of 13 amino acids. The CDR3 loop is CAWKGQGNSPLHF. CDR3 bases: TGTGCCTGGAAAGGACAGGGTAATTCACCCCTCCACTTT.

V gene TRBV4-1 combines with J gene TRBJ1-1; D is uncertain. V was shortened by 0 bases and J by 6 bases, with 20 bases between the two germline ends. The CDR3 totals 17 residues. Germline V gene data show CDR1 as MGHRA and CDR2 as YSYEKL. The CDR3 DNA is TGCGCCAGCAGCCAAGATAATACGGGTGCAATTTGGGCTGAAGCTTTCTTT. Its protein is CASSQDNTGAIWAEAFF.

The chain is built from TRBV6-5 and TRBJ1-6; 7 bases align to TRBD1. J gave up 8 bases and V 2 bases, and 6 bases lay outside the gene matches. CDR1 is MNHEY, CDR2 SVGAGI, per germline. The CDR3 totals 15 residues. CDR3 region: CASSYLDRDDSPLHF. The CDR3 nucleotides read TGTGCCAGCAGTTACCTCGACAGGGACGATTCACCCCTCCACTTT.

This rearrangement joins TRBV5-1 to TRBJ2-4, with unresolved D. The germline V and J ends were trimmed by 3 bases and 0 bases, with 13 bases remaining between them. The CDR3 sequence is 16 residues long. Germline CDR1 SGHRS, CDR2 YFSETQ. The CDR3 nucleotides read TGCGCCAGCAGCTATGGAACTTCGGTAGCCAAAAACATTCAGTACTTC. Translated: CASSYGTSVAKNIQYF. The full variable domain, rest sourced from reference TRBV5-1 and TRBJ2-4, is KAGVTQTPRYLIKTRGQQVTLSCSPISGHRSVSWYQQTPGQGLQFLFEYFSETQRNKGNFPGRFSGRQFSNSRSEMNVSTLELGDSALYLCASSYGTSVAKNIQYFGAGTRLSVL.

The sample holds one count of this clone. Here the CDR3 reads CASSYDEAGYEQYF. The DNA for the CDR3 is TGTGCCAGCAGCTATGATGAGGCGGGGTACGAGCAGTACTTC. V gene TRBV9 combines with J gene TRBJ2-7; possible D gene TRBD2, 6 bases. Germline assignment: CDR1 SGDLS and CDR2 YYNGEE. V lost 4 bases and J 4 bases, leaving 15 bases between the germline ends. This CDR3 is 14 amino acids long.

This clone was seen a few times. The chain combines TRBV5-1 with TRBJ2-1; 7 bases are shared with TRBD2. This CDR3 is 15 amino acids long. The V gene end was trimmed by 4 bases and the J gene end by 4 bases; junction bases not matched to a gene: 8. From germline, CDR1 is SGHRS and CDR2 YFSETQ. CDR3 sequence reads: CASSPAGSGYNEQFF. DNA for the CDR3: TGCGCCAGCAGCCCAGCGGGATCCGGATACAATGAGCAGTTCTTC.

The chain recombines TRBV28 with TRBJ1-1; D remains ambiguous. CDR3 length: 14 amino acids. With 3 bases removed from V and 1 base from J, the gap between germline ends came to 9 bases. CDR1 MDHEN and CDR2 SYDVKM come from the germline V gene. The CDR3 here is CASSLVRQNTEAFF. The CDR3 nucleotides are TGTGCCAGCAGTTTGGTCCGACAGAACACTGAAGCTTTCTTT. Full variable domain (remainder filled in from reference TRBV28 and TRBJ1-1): DVKVTQSSRYLVKRTGEKVFLECVQDMDHENMFWYRQDPGLGLRLIYFSYDVKMKEKGDIPEGYSVSREKKERFSLILESASTNQTSMYLCASSLVRQNTEAFFGQGTRLTVV.

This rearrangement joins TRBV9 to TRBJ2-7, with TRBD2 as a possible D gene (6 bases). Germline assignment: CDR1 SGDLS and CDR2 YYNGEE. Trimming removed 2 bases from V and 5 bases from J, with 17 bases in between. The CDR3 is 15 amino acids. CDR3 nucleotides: TGTGCCAGCAGCGTTGGCCCTCGGACTACAGACGAGCAGTACTTC. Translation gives CASSVGPRTTDEQYF.

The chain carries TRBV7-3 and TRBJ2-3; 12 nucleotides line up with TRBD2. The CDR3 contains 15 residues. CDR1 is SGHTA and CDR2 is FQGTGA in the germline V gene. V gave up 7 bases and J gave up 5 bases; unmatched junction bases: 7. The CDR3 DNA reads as TGTGCCAGCAATCTAGCGGGAGGGCCTCAAGATACGCAGTATTTT. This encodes CASNLAGGPQDTQYF.

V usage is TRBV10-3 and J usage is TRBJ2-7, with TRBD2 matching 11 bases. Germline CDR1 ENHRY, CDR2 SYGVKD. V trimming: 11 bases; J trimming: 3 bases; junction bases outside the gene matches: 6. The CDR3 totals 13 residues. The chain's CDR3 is CAVRLAGRYEQYF. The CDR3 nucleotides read TGTGCCGTAAGACTAGCGGGACGCTACGAGCAGTACTTC.

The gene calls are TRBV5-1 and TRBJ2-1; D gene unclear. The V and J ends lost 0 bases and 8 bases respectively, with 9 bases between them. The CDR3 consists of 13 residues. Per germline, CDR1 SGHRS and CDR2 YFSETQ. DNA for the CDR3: TGCGCCAGCAGCTTGGCCCTGCGTTATGAGCAGTTCTTC. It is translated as CASSLALRYEQFF.

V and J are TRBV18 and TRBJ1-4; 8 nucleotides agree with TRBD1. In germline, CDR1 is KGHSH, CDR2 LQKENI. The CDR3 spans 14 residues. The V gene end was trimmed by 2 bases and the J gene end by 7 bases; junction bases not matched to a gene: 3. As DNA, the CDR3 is TGTGCCAGCTCACCAAAAGGACAGGGTGAAAAACTGTTTTTT. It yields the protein CASSPKGQGEKLFF.

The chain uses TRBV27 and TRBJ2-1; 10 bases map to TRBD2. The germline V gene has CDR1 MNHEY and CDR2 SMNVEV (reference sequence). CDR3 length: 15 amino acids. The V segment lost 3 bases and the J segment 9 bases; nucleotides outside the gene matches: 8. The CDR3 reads CASSFSPSGSGEQFF. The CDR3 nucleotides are TGTGCCAGCAGTTTTTCTCCTAGCGGGAGCGGTGAGCAGTTCTTC.

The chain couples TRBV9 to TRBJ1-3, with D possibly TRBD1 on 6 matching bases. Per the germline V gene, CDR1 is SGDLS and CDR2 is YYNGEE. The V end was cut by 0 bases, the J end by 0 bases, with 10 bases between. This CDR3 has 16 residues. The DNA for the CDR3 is TGTGCCAGCAGCGTAGATCCCAGGGGCTCTGGAAACACCATATATTTT. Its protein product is CASSVDPRGSGNTIYF.

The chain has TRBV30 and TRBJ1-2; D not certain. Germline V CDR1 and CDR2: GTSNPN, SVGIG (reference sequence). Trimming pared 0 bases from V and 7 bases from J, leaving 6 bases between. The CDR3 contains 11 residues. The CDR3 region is CAWSVLSGYTF. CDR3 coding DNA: TGTGCCTGGAGTGTACTAAGTGGCTACACCTTC.

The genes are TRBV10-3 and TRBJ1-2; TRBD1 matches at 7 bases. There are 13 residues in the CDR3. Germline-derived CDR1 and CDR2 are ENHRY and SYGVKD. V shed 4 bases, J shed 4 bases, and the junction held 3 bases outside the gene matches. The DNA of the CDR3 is TGTGCCATCAGTGGGGGACAGTTCTATGGCTACACCTTC. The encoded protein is CAISGGQFYGYTF.

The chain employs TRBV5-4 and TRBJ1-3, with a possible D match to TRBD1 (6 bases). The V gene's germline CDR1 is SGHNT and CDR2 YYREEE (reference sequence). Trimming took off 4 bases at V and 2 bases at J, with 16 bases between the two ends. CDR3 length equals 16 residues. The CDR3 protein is CASSSHREGAGNTIYF. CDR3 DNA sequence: TGTGCCAGCAGCAGTCACAGGGAGGGTGCTGGAAACACCATATATTTT.

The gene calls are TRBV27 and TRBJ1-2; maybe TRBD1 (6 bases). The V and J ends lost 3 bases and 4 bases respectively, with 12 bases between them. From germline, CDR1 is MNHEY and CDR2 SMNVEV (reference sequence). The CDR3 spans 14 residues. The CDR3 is CASSFRGGTYGYTF. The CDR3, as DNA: TGTGCCAGCAGTTTCAGGGGAGGAACCTATGGCTACACCTTC.

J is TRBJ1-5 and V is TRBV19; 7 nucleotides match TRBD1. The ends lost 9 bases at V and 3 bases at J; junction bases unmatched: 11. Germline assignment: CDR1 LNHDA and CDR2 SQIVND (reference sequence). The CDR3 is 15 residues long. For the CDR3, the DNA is TGTGCCAGCTCCCGGGGAGGGGGCCCCAATCAGCCCCAGCATTTT. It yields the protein CASSRGGGPNQPQHF.

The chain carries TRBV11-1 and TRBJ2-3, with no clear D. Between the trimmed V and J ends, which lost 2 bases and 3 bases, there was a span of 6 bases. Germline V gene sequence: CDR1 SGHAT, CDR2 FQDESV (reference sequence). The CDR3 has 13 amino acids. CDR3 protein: CASSLPTTDTQYF. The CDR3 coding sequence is TGTGCCAGCAGCTTACCGACAACAGATACGCAGTATTTT.

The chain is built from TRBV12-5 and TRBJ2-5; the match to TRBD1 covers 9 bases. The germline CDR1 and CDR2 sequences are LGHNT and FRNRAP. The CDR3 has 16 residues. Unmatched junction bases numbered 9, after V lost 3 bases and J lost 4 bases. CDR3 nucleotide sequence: TGTGCTAGTGGTTTAAAACAGGGGGCCCTCGCAGAGACCCAGTACTTC. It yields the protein CASGLKQGALAETQYF. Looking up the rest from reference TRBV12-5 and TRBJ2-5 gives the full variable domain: DARVTQTPRHKVTEMGQEVTMRCQPILGHNTVFWYRQTMMQGLELLAYFRNRAPLDDSGMPKDRFSAEMPDATLATLKIQPSEPRDSAVYFCASGLKQGALAETQYFGPGTRLLVL.

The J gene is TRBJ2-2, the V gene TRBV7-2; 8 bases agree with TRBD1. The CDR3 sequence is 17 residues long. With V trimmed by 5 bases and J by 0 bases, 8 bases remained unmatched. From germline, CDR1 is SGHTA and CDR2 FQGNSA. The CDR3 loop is CASSRDRNAANTGELFF. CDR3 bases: TGTGCCAGCAGCCGGGACAGGAACGCGGCGAACACCGGGGAGCTGTTTTTT.

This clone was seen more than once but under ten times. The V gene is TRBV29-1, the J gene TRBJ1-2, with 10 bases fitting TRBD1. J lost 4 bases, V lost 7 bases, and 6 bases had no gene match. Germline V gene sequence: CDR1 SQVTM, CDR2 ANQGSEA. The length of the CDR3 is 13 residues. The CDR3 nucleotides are TGCAGCGCCCGCAGGGACAGGGGCTATGGCTACACCTTC. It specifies CSARRDRGYGYTF.

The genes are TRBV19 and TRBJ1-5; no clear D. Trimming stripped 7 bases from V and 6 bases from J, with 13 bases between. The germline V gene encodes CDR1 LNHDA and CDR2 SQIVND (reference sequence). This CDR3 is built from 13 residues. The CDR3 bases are TGTGCCAGTACGCACAGCCGGGCTCAGCCCCAGCATTTT. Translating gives CASTHSRAQPQHF.

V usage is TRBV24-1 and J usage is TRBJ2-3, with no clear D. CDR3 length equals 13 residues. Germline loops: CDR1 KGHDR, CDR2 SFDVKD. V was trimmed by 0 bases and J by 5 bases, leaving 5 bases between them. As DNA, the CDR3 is TGTGCCACCAGTGATTTGCTCTTAGATACGCAGTATTTT. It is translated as CATSDLLLDTQYF.

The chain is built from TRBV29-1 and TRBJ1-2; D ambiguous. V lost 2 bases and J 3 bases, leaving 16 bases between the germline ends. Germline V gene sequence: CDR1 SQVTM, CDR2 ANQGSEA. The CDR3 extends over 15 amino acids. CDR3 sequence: CSVEIPSAGHYGYTF. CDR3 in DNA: TGCAGCGTTGAAATCCCCTCGGCAGGTCACTATGGCTACACCTTC.

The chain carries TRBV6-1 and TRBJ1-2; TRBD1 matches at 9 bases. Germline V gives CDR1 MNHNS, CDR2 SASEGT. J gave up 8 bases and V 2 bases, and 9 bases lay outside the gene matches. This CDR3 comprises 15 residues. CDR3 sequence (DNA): TGTGCCAGCAGTGAAAACCCGGGACAGGGAGGCGGCTACACCTTC. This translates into CASSENPGQGGGYTF.

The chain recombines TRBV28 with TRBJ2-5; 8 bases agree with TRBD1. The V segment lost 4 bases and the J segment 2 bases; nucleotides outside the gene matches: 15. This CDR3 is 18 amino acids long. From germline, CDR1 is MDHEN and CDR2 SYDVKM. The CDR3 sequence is CASSSDRGLLADQETQYF. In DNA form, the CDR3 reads TGTGCCAGCAGTTCCGACAGGGGATTGCTTGCCGATCAAGAGACCCAGTACTTC.